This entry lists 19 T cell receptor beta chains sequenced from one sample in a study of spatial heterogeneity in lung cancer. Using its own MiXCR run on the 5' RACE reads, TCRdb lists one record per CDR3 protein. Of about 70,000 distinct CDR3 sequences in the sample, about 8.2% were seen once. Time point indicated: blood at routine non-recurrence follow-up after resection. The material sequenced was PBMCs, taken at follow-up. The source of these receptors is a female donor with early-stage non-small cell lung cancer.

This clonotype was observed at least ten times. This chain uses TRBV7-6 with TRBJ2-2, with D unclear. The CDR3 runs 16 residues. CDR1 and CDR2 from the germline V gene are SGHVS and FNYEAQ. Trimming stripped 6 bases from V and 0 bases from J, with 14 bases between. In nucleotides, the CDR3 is TGTGCCAGCAGTTGGACGGTACCTGCGAACACCGGGGAGCTGTTTTTT. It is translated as CASSWTVPANTGELFF.

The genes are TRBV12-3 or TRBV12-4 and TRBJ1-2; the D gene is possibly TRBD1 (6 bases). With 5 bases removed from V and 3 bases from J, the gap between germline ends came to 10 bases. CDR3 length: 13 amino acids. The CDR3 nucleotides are TGTGCCAGCAGTAGCAACAGGGACTATGGCTACACCTTC. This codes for CASSSNRDYGYTF.

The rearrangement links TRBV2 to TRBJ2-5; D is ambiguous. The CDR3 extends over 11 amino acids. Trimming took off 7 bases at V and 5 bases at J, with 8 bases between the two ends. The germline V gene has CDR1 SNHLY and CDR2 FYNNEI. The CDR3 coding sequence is TGTGCCAGCAAACGAGTTGAGACCCAGTACTTC. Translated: CASKRVETQYF.

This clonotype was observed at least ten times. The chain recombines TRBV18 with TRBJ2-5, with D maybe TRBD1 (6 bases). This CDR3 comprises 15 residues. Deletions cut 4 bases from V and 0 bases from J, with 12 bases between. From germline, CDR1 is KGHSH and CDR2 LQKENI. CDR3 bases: TGTGCCAGCTCACATCTCCAGGGGTACCAAGAGACCCAGTACTTC. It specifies CASSHLQGYQETQYF. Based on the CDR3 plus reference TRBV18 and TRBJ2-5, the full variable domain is NAGVMQNPRHLVRRRGQEARLRCSPMKGHSHVYWYRQLPEEGLKFMVYLQKENIIDESGMPKERFSAEFPKEGPSILRIQQVVRGDSAAYFCASSHLQGYQETQYFGPGTRLLVL.

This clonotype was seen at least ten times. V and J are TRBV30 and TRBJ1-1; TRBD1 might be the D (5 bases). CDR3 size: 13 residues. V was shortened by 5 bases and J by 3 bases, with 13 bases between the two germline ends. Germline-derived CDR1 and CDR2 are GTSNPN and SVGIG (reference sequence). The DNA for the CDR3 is TGTGCCTGGGCTAGGGGTGGCGACACTGAAGCTTTCTTT. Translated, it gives CAWARGGDTEAFF.

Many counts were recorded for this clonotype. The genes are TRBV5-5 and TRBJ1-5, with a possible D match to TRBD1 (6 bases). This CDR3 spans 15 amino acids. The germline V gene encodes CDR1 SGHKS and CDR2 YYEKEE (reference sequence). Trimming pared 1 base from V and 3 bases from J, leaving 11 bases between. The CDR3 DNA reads TGTGCCAGCAGCTTGTCGGGGGCCGACAATCAGCCCCAGCATTTT. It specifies CASSLSGADNQPQHF.

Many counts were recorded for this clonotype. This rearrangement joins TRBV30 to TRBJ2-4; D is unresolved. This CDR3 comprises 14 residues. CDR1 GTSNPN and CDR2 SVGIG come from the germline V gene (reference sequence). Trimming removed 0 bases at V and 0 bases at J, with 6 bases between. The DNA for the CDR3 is TGTGCCTGGAGTGTGGAACTAGCCAAAAACATTCAGTACTTC. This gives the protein CAWSVELAKNIQYF. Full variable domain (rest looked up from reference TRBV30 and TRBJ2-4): SQTIHQWPATLVQPVGSPLSLECTVEGTSNPNLYWYRQAAGRGLQLLFYSVGIGQISSEVPQNLSASRPQDRQFILSSKKLLLSDSGFYLCAWSVELAKNIQYFGAGTRLSVL.

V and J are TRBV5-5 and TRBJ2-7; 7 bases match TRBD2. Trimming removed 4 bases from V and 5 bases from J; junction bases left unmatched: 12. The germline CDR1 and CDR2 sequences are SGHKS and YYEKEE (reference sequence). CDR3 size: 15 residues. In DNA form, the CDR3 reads TGTGCCAGCAGCCACCCAGGGACTAAGAACAACGAGCAGTACTTC. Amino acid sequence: CASSHPGTKNNEQYF.

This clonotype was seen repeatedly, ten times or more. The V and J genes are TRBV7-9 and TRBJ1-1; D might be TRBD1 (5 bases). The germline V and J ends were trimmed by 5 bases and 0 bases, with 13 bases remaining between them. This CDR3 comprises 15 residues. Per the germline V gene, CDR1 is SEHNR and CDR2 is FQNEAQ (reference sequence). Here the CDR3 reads CASSPRDSLNTEAFF. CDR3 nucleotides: TGTGCCAGCAGCCCCAGAGACAGCTTGAACACTGAAGCTTTCTTT.

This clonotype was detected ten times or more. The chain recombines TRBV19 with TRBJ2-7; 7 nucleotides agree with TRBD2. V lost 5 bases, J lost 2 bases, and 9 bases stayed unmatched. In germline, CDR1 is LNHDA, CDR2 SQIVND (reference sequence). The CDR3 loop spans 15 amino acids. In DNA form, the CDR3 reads TGTGCCAGTAGTCGGGGGGAGACAGATGCCTACGAGCAGTACTTC. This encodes CASSRGETDAYEQYF.

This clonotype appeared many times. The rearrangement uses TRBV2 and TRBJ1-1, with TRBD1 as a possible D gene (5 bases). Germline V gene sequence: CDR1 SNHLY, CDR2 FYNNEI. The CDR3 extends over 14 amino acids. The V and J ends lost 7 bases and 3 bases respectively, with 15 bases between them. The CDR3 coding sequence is TGTGCCAGCACTGAGAGGGGCGGACACACTGAAGCTTTCTTT. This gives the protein CASTERGGHTEAFF. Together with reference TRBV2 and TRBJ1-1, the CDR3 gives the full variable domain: EPEVTQTPSHQVTQMGQEVILRCVPISNHLYFYWYRQILGQKVEFLVSFYNNEISEKSEIFDDQFSVERPDGSNFTLKIRSTKLEDSAMYFCASTERGGHTEAFFGQGTRLTVV.

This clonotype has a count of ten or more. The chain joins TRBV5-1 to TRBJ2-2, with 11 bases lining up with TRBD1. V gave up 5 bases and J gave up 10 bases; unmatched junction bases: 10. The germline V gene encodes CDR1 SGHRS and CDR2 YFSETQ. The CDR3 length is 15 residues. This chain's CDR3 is CASRTGTGGEEELFF. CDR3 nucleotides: TGCGCCAGCAGGACCGGGACAGGGGGTGAAGAGGAGCTGTTTTTT. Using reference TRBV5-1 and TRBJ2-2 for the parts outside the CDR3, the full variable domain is KAGVTQTPRYLIKTRGQQVTLSCSPISGHRSVSWYQQTPGQGLQFLFEYFSETQRNKGNFPGRFSGRQFSNSRSEMNVSTLELGDSALYLCASRTGTGGEEELFFGEGSRLTVL.

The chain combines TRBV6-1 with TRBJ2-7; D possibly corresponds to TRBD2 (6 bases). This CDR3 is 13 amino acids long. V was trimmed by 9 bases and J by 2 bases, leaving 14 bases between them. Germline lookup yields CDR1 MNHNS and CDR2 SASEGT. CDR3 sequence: CASSREIPYEQYF. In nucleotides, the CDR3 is TGTGCCAGTTCCCGGGAGATCCCCTACGAGCAGTACTTC.

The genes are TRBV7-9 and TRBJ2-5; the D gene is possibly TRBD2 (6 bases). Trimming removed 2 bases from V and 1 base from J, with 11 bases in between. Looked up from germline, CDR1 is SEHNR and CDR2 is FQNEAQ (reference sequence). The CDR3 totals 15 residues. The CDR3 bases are TGTGCCAGCAGCTTAAGAGGGGACTTCCAAGAGACCCAGTACTTC. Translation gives CASSLRGDFQETQYF.

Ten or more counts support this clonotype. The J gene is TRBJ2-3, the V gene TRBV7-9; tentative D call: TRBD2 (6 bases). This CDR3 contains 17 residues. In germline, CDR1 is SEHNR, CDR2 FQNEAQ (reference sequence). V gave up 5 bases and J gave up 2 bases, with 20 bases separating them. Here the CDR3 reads CASSPNTPQRATDTQYF. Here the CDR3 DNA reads TGTGCCAGCAGCCCCAATACGCCCCAGCGGGCCACAGATACGCAGTATTTT.

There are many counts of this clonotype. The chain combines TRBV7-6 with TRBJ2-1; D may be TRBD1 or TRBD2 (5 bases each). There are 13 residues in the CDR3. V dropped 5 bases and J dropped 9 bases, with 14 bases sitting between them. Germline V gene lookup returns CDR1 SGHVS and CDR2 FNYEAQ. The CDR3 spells CASSALSGTEQFF. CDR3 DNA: TGTGCCAGCAGCGCACTGTCAGGGACTGAGCAGTTCTTC.

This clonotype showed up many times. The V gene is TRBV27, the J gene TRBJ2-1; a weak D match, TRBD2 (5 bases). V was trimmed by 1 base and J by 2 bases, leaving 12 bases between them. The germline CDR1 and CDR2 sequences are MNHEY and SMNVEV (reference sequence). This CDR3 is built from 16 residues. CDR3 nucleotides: TGTGCCAGCAGTTTATTGGCGGGTCCCGCCTACAATGAGCAGTTCTTC. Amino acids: CASSLLAGPAYNEQFF.

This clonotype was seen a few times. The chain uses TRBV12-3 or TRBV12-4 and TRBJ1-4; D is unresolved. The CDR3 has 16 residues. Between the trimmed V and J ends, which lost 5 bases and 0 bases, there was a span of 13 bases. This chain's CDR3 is CASSLFDWTTNEKLFF. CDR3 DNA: TGTGCCAGCAGTCTATTCGACTGGACAACTAATGAAAAACTGTTTTTT.

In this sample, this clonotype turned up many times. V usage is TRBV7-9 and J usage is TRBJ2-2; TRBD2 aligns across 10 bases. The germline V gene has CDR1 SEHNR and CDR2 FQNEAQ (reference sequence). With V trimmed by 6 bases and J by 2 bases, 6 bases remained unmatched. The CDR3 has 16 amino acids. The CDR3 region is CASRPGLAVNTGELFF. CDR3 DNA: TGTGCCAGCAGACCTGGACTAGCGGTTAACACCGGGGAGCTGTTTTTT. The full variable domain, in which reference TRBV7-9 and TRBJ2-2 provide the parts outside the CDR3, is DTGVSQNPRHKITKRGQNVTFRCDPISEHNRLYWYRQTLGQGPEFLTYFQNEAQLEKSRLLSDRFSAERPKGSFSTLEIQRTEQGDSAMYLCASRPGLAVNTGELFFGEGSRLTVL.